This is a list of T cell receptor beta chains from one sample in a study of CXCR3-negative and CXCR3-positive naive CD8 T cells. One entry per CDR3 protein, without DNA, is what TCRdb gives after re-calling the 5' RACE reads. The repertoire table contains some 120,000 distinct CDR3 sequences. The sequenced material came from naive CXCR3+ CD8+ T cells from blood. These receptor sequences come from a human donor in good health. Some clones in this sample may be carry-over from other donors' samples. Both conserved end residues are part of each CDR3.

>14|TRBV3-1|TRBJ2-7
CASSQVAGVNEQYF
>15|TRBV7-9|TRBJ2-1
CASSLAVTAYNEQFF
>15|TRBV29-1|TRBJ1-1
CSVDSGTRAATEAFF
>15|TRBV9|TRBJ2-6
CASSVRVSGANVLTF
>14|TRBV29-1|TRBJ2-1
CSVRTSRGYNEQFF
>15|TRBV5-1|TRBJ2-1
CASSLRTYPYNEQFF
>14|TRBV29-1|TRBJ2-3
CSVVASGGGDTQYF
>14|TRBV4-3|TRBJ2-1
CASTPESGVNEQFF
>16|TRBV20-1|TRBJ2-1
CSAERPAGTPYNEQFF
>17|TRBV28|TRBJ2-5
CASSDTPSGSPQETQYF
>16|TRBV5-6|TRBJ2-3
CASSLPLAGGTDTQYF
>14|TRBV29-1|TRBJ1-1
CSVEGWQARTEAFF
>15|TRBV7-9|TRBJ2-5
CASSFSGGVQETQYF
>15|TRBV9|TRBJ2-1
CASSPSWTGGNEQFF
>14|TRBV9|TRBJ2-7
CASSVSWINYEQYF
>13|TRBV12-3/TRBV12-4|TRBJ2-3
CASSLDGTDTQYF
>16|TRBV20-1|TRBJ2-1
CSARDSQGISLVEQFF